The sequence of this T cell receptor (beta chain) was determined in a study of a mutant IDH1 vaccine in newly diagnosed glioma. Study overall: Standard pretreatment was either radiotherapy, temozolomide, or, for most, radiochemotherapy with temozolomide. General study results and limits: Pseudoprogression apparently lacked any relation to changes in top peripheral T cell clonotypes.

V dropped 2 bases and J dropped 6 bases, with 4 bases sitting between them. The CDR3 covers 11 residues. The germline gives CDR1 LGHNT, CDR2 FRNRAP. Regarding time point: baseline, week 1 (first vaccination visit). Treatment reported: pre-vaccination baseline after standard-of-care therapy. Donors had new WHO grade 3 or 4 IDH1-mutant, ATRX-lost astrocytomas. Comments on this clone: As yet, its antigen is unknown.

Profiled with immunoSEQ multiplex PCR; TCRdb holds only in-frame clones, not every one. This sample has more than 50,000 clones; 65% to 90% occur once, and the top ten carry roughly 2.8%. The material was PBMCs, obtained from a glioma patient treated with radiotherapy, temozolomide or both. The V and J genes are TRBV12-5 and TRBJ1-1, with D uncertain. The sequence was collected from a man aged 30 to 39 with glioma. Here the CDR3 DNA reads TGTGCTAGTGGTTTGTGGGCTGAAGCTTTCTTT. Its protein is CASGLWAEAFF.